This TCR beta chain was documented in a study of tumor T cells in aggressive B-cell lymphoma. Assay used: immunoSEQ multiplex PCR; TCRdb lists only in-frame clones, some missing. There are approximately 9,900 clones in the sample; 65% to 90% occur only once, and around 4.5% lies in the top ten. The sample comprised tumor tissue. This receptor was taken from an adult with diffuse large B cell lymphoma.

The DNA for the CDR3 is TGTGCCAGCAGCTTTCTTAGCGGGACTAACTACGAGCAGTACTTC. As protein: CASSFLSGTNYEQYF. The chain links TRBV7-6 to TRBJ2-7; 8 nucleotides align to TRBD2. The V and J ends lost 3 bases and 3 bases, in that order; junction bases with no gene match: 7. Germline V gene sequence: CDR1 SGHVS, CDR2 FNYEAQ. The CDR3 length is 15 residues. The whole variable domain, filled in from reference TRBV7-6 and TRBJ2-7, reads GAGVSQSPRYKVTKRGQDVALRCDPISGHVSLYWYRQALGQGPEFLTYFNYEAQQDKSGLPNDRFSAERPEGSISTLTIQRTEQRDSAMYRCASSFLSGTNYEQYFGPGTRLTVT.